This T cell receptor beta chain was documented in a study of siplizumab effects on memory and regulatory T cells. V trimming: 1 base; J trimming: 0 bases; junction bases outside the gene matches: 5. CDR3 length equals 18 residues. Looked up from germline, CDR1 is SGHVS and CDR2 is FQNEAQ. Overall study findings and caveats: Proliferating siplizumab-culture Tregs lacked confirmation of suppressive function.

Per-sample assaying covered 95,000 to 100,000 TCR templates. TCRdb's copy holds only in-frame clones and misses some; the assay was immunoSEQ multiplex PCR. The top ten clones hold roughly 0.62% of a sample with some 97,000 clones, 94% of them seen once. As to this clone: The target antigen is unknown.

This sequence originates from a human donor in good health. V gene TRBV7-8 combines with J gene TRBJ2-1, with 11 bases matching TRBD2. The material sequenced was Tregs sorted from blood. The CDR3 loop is CASSLGGLAASSYNEQFF. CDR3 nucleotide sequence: TGTGCCAGCAGCTTAGGGGGACTAGCGGCGAGCTCCTACAATGAGCAGTTCTTC.